The clone carrying this T cell receptor beta chain was counted at least ten times. BIOMED2 TRB-A/B primer pools were used in multiplex TRB PCR. TCRdb used MiXCR to reprocess the multiplex PCR reads, holding one entry per CDR3 protein. This table holds roughly 11,000 distinct CDR3 sequences, around 30% found once. This entry belongs to a study of T and B cells in COVID-19 patients. From blood, about 240-550 ng of genomic DNA served as TRB template. The source is a human donor who had recovered from COVID-19. Sequenced input: blood.

CDR3: CASSIEVGNQPQHF. The CDR3 DNA follows: TGTGCCAGTAGTATAGAGGTAGGGAATCAGCCCCAGCATTTT. V usage is TRBV19 and J usage is TRBJ1-5; D unresolved. V dropped 0 bases and J dropped 4 bases, with 7 bases sitting between them. In germline, CDR1 is LNHDA, CDR2 SQIVND (reference sequence). The CDR3 covers 14 residues.